This T cell receptor beta chain is drawn from a study of T cells in Graves' hyperthyroidism and ophthalmopathy. Amplified TCR beta CDR3 regions derived from RNA transcripts. The HTBI set primed first-round TCR CDR3 RT-PCR. MiXCR was run by TCRdb on the multiplex PCR reads, yielding one entry per CDR3 protein. The sample shows around 540,000 distinct CDR3 sequences, about 16% of them seen only once. The CDR3 has 13 amino acids. CDR1 is MNHNS, CDR2 SASEGT, per germline. Trimming stripped 5 bases from V and 6 bases from J, with 14 bases between. General study points: Expanded thyroid clonotypes (above 0.001) were mostly also found in blood.

The diagnostic basis comprised clinical symptoms, serum thyroxine and TRAb, thyroid ultrasound and orbital computed tomography. This clonotype was seen many times. As yet, its antigen is unknown. The J gene is TRBJ2-7, the V gene TRBV6-1, with D possibly being TRBD1 (5 bases). The clonotype originates from a woman younger than 45 with Graves' ophthalmopathy. Sequenced material: blood. The DNA for the CDR3 is TGTGCCAGCAGTTCAGGGTTGGTTCCCGAGCAGTACTTC. Residues: CASSSGLVPEQYF.